A selection of T cell receptor beta chains follows, all from one sample in a study of cytomegalovirus exposure and HLA in healthy donors. Only in-frame clones appear in the TCRdb table, and some are missing; sequencing was by immunoSEQ multiplex PCR. The sample yields about 190,000 clones, roughly 75% seen once. Sequencing used PBMCs. Receptor source: a young man in good health and CMV-seropositive. Both conserved end residues are part of each CDR3. The order of the fields is D gene, clone size, J gene, V gene, CDR3 DNA, CDR3 protein. A D gene is named only where the DNA matches it firmly. Size values are once, few and many counts, or a class for expanded clones, and some rows have none.

TRBD1	once	TRBJ2-2	TRBV29-1	TGCAGCGGCCGACAGGGGGCGAACACCGGGGAGCTGTTTTTT	CSGRQGANTGELFF
-	-	TRBJ2-5	TRBV7-3	TGTGCCAGCAGCTTAGGGGTCAGGGGAGGGCCAGAGACCCAGTACTTC	CASSLGVRGGPETQYF
-	few	TRBJ1-5	TRBV28	TGTGCCAGCAGTTGGGGGCTTTGGGTTTCCAATCAGCCCCAGCATTTT	CASSWGLWVSNQPQHF
TRBD2	-	TRBJ2-1	TRBV4-1	TGCGCCAGCAGCCAACTACGGACTAGCGGGTACAATGAGCAGTTCTTC	CASSQLRTSGYNEQFF
TRBD1	-	TRBJ1-2	TRBV13	TGTGCCAGCAGCTGGCAGACAGGGGGAAATGGCTACACCTTC	CASSWQTGGNGYTF
-	-	TRBJ1-2	TRBV30	TGTGCCTGGAGGCGCACAGGGTTGGCTAACTATGGCTACACCTTC	CAWRRTGLANYGYTF
TRBD2	-	TRBJ2-7	TRBV7-2	TGTGCCAGCAGCGCCGAGGGCGGACTAGTTTACGAGCAGTACTTC	CASSAEGGLVYEQYF
-	-	TRBJ2-4	TRBV7-8	TGTGCCAGCAGCTCATCCCTTCCGGGCGGGAACATTCAGTACTTC	CASSSSLPGGNIQYF
TRBD2	-	TRBJ2-3	TRBV4-2	TGTGCCAGCAGGCCCGCGGGGAGCGGGGTACGCACAGATACGCAGTATTTT	CASRPAGSGVRTDTQYF
TRBD1	few	TRBJ1-1	TRBV19	TGTGCCAGTAGTGCTCCATCCCGGGACAGGAGGCTCTCTGAAGCTTTCTTT	CASSAPSRDRRLSEAFF
-	-	TRBJ1-6	TRBV2	TGTGCCAGCAGTGGGCAGGGTCGCTCACCCCTCCACTTT	CASSGQGRSPLHF
-	few	TRBJ1-1	TRBV27	TGTGCCAGCAGTTTGGAAGAGGGGAACACTGAAGCTTTCTTT	CASSLEEGNTEAFF
-	-	TRBJ2-6	TRBV28	TGTGCCAGCAGTTTCACGGCTGGGGCCAACGTCCTGACTTTC	CASSFTAGANVLTF
-	-	TRBJ2-3	TRBV9	TGTGCCAGCAGCGTAGACAACACAGATACGCAGTATTTT	CASSVDNTDTQYF
TRBD2	-	TRBJ2-6	TRBV28	TGTGCCAGCAGTCTCGGACTAGCGGGAACCCGCTCTGGGGCCAACGTCCTGACTTTC	CASSLGLAGTRSGANVLTF
-	-	TRBJ1-1	TRBV4-1	TGCGCCAGCACCCCGGGGGGTCTTGCCTTACTAGGGAACACTGAAGCTTTCTTT	CASTPGGLALLGNTEAFF